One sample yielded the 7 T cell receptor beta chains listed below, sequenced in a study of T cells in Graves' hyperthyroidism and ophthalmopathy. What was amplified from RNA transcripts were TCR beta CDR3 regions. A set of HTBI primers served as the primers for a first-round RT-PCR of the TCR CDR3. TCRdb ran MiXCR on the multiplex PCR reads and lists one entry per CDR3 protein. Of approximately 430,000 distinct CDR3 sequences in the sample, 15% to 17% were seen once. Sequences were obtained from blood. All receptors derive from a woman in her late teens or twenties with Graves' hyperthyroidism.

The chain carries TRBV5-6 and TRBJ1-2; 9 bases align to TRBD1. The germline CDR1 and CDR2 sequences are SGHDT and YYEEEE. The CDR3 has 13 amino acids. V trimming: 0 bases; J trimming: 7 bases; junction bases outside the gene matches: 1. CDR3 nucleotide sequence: TGTGCCAGCAGCTTGGCGGACAGGGGTGGCTACACCTTC. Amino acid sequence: CASSLADRGGYTF.

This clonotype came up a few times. This chain's CDR3 is CASSLLVASGYNEQFF. In nucleotides, the CDR3 is TGTGCCAGCAGCCTCCTTGTGGCTAGCGGCTACAATGAGCAGTTCTTC. This sequence joins TRBV9 and TRBJ2-1; 7 bases match TRBD2. The CDR3 contains 16 residues. CDR1 is SGDLS and CDR2 is YYNGEE in the germline V gene. Trimming cost V 4 bases and J 3 bases; bases outside gene matches: 10.

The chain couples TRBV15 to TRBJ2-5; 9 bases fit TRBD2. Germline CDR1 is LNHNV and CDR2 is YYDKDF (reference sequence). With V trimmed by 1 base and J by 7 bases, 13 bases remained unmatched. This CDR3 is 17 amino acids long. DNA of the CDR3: TGTGCCACCAGCAGAGGGGCGGGAGGGCCTTGGGGACGGACCCAGTACTTC. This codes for CATSRGAGGPWGRTQYF.

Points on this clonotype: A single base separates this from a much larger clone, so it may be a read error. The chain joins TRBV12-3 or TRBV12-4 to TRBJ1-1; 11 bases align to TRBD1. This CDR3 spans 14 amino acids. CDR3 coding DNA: TGTGCCAGCAGCAAAGGACAGGGGGCCGCTGAAGCTTCCTTT. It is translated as CASSKGQGAAEASF.

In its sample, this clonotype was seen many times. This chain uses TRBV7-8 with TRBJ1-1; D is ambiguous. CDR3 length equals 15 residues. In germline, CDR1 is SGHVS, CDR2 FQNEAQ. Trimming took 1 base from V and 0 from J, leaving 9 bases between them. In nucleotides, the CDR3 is TGTGCCAGCAGCTTAGACGCTAGACTGAACACTGAAGCTTTCTTT. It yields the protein CASSLDARLNTEAFF.

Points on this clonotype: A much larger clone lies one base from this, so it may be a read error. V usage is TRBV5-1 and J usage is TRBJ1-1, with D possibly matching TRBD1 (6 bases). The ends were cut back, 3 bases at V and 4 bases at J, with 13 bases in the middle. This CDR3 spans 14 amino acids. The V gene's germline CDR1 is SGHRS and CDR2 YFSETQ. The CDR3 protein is CASSSTGFSTEAFF. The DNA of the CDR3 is TGCGCCAGCAGCTCAACAGGGTTTTCCACTGAAGCTTTCTTT.

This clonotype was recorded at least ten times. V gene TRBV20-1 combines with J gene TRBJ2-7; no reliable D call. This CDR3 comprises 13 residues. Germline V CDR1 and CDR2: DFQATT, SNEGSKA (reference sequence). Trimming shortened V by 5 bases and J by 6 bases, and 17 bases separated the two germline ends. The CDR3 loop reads CSAALHISGEQYF. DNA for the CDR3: TGCAGTGCTGCCCTTCACATCTCCGGCGAGCAGTACTTC.